The present entry profiles one T cell receptor beta chain with its context. The table lists this clonotype with many counts. The clone's antigen remains unknown. Per-nucleotide qualities are absent, and no much larger clonotype sits a single base away. These reads were obtained on an Illumina NovaSeq 6000. Synthesis of TCR cDNA relied on 5'RACE template switching, a step that introduced a universal primer site along with unique molecular identifiers. Priming for cDNA synthesis came from both the TCR alpha and TCR beta constant segments. Library amplification involved two PCR steps, and the second step added sample barcodes and sequencing adapters. Sequencing of the libraries was done on either Illumina HiSeq 2500 (2x100 bp) or NovaSeq (2x150 bp). Under the source paper's analysis protocol: Demultiplexing of reads and collapsing into UMI consensus sequences were performed with MIGEC, and V(D)J alignment was carried out with MiXCR. Vaccine-responding clonotypes were defined with edgeR using replicate PBMC samples, requiring FDR below 0.01 and a log2 fold change above 5 up to day 15. CD4 or CD8 identity was assigned to each bulk clonotype according to whether the clonotype was present at higher abundance in the sequenced CD4 repertoire or the sequenced CD8 repertoire. TCRdb trimmed public reads at Q25 via fastp, called clones via MiXCR and kept in-frame beta chains. Every distinct CDR3 protein forms one entry, paired with its most common genes and DNA. TCRdb, not the authors, supplied the V and J calls. A total of over 300,000 distinct CDR3 sequences appear in this sample, roughly 3.5% of them only once. The ten largest clones represent 23% of the sample.

This entry is derived from a study of T cells after yellow fever vaccination (dated by TCRdb to between 2018 and 2021). About the investigation overall: The SMART-Seq v4 Ultra Low Input RNA kit was used to prepare libraries from fractions with low cell numbers. Blood was drawn at multiple timepoints before and after primary and secondary immunization, with bulk PBMC replicates and cell subsets isolated. Two healthy male donors made up the cohort, one aged 18 to 30 years and the other aged 30 to 39 years. To track T-cell clones before and after primary and booster YFV17D yellow fever vaccination, bulk TCR alpha and beta repertoires were sequenced longitudinally. Overall study outcomes, separate from this receptor: A small share of clonotypes was detected in both CD4 and CD8 compartments, with the overlap likely arising from convergent recombination. After the booster, most of the clones that had expanded following primary vaccination were detected again (around 95% of CD4 and around 90% of CD8), which suggests that memory was broadly maintained. The secondary T-cell response was weaker than the primary response but faster, peaking on day 5 instead of day 15. Because the study included only a couple of donors, the extent to which the findings can be generalized is limited. FACS-sorted repertoires could contain abundant contaminating clonotypes from the bulk population, so computational filtering was required.

CDR1 and CDR2 were assigned from the germline V gene as MGHRA and YSYEKL. The CDR3 measures 12 amino acids from cysteine to phenylalanine. The retained sequence is limited to the CDR3, 36 bases, with the frame set at the first base. Deletion took 4 bases off V and 7 bases off J, with a span of 11 bases between the germline ends. The sample's treatment or condition label, in plain terms: live attenuated yellow fever vaccine strain. At each blood-draw timepoint, two biological replicates of bulk PBMCs were obtained. PBMCs were isolated from peripheral blood using a standard Ficoll-Paque protocol. TriZol was used to extract RNA from bulk PBMCs, CD4 and CD8 fractions, and dextramer-positive and dextramer-negative fractions.

In this chain, TRBV4-1 is recombined with TRBJ2-7; a weak D assignment points to TRBD1 (5 bases agree). Sample: PBMCs, taken on the day of the yellow fever booster vaccination. The receptor's source is a man aged 18 to 29 who received the YFV17D yellow fever vaccine. CDR3 region: CASSPRGLEQYF. Here is the DNA: TGCGCCAGCAGCCCTAGGGGTCTGGAGCAGTACTTC.